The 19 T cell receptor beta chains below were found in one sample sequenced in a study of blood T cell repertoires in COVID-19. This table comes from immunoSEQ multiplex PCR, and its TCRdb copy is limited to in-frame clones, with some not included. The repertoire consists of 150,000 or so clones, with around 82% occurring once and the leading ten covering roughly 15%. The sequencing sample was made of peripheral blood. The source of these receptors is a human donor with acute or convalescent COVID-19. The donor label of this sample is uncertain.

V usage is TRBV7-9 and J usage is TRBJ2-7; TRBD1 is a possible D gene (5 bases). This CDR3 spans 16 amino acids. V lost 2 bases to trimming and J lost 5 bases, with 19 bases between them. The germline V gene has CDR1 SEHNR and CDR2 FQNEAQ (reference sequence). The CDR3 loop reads CASSLSGRGRSNEQYF. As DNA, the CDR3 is TGTGCCAGCAGCTTAAGTGGTAGGGGCAGGAGCAACGAGCAGTACTTC.

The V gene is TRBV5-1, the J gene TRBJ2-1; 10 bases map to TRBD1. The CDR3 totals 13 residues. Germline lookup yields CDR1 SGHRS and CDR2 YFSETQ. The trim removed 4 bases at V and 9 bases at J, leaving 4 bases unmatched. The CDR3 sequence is CASSPDRGLEQFF. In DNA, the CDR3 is TGCGCCAGCAGCCCAGACAGGGGGCTTGAGCAGTTCTTC.

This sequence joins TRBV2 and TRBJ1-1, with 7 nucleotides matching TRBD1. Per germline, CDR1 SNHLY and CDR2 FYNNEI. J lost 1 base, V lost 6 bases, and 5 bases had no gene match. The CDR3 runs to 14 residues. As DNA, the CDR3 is TGTGCCAGCAGAGGGGGACAGAGGAACACTGAAGCTTTCTTT. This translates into CASRGGQRNTEAFF. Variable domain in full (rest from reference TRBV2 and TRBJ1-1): EPEVTQTPSHQVTQMGQEVILRCVPISNHLYFYWYRQILGQKVEFLVSFYNNEISEKSEIFDDQFSVERPDGSNFTLKIRSTKLEDSAMYFCASRGGQRNTEAFFGQGTRLTVV.

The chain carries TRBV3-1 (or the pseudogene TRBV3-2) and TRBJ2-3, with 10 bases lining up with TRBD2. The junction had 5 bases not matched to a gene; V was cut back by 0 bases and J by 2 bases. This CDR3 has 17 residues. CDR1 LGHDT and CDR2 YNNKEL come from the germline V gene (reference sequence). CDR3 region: CASSQEEAGGHTDTQYF. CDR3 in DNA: TGTGCCAGCAGCCAAGAGGAAGCGGGGGGGCACACAGATACGCAGTATTTT.

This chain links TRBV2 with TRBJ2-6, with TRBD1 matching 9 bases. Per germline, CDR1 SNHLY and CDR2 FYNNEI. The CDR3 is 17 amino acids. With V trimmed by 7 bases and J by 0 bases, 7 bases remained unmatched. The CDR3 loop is CASTLTTGGSGANVLTF. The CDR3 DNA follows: TGTGCCAGCACCCTGACGACAGGGGGCTCTGGGGCCAACGTCCTGACTTTC.

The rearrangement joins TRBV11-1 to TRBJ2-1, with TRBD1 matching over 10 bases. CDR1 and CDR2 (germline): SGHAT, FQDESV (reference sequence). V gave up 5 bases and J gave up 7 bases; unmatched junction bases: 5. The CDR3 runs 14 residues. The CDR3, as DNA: TGTGCCAGCAGCCAAGGACAGGGGGTAAATGAGCAGTTCTTC. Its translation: CASSQGQGVNEQFF.

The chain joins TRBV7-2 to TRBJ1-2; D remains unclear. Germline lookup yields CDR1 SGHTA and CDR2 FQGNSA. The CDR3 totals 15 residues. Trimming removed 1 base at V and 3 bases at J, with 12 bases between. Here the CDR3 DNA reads TGTGCCAGCAGCTTAGGACATGGAATGGACTATGGCTACACCTTC. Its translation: CASSLGHGMDYGYTF.

In nucleotides, the CDR3 is TGTGCCAGCAGCTTGGGGATTGCCGGGACTAGCAGGGAGACCCAGTACTTC. Its translation: CASSLGIAGTSRETQYF. The rearrangement joins TRBV14 to TRBJ2-5; TRBD2 aligns across 9 bases. This CDR3 region has 17 residues. With V trimmed by 5 bases and J by 5 bases, 15 bases remained unmatched. The germline CDR1 and CDR2 sequences are SGHDN and FVKESK.

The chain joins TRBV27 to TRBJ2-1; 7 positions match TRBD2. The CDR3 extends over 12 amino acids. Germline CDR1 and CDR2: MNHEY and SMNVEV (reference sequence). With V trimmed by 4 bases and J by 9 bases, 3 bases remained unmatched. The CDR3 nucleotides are TGTGCCAGCAGTTCGACTAGCTTTGAGCAGTTCTTC. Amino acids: CASSSTSFEQFF.

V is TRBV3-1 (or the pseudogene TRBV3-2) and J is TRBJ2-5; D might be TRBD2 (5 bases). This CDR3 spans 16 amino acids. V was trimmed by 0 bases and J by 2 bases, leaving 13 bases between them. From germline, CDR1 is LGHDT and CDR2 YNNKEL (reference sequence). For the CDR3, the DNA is TGTGCCAGCAGCCAAGACGTGGCCCGGGGACAAGAGACCCAGTACTTC. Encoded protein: CASSQDVARGQETQYF.

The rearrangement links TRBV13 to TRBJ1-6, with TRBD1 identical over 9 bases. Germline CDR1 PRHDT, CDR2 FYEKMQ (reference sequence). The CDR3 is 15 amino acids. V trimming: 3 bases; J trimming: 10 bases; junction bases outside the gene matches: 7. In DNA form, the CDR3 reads TGTGCCAGCAGCTTGGGACAGGGATTTGGATCACCCCTCCACTTT. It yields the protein CASSLGQGFGSPLHF.

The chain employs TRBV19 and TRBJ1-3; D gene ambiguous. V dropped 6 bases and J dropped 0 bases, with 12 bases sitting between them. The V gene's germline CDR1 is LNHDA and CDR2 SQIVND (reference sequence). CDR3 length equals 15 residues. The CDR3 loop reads CASREQLLSGNTIYF. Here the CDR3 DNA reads TGTGCCAGTAGGGAACAGCTCCTCTCTGGAAACACCATATATTTT.

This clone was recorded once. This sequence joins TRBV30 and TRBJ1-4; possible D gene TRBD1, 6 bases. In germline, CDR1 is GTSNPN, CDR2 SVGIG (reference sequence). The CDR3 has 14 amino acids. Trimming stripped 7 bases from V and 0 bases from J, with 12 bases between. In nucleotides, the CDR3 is TGTGCCTACCAGGGGCCTGCAACTAATGAAAAACTGTTTTTT. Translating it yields CAYQGPATNEKLFF.

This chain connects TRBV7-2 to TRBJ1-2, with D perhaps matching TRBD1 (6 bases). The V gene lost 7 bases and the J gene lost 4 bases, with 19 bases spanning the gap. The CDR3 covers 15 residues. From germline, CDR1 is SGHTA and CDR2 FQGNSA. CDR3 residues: CASTLGGAEGYGYTF. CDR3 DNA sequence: TGTGCCAGCACCCTAGGGGGGGCGGAGGGCTATGGCTACACCTTC. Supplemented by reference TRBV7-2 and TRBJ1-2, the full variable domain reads GAGVSQSPSNKVTEKGKDVELRCDPISGHTALYWYRQSLGQGLEFLIYFQGNSAPDKSGLPSDRFSAERTGGSVSTLTIQRTQQEDSAVYLCASTLGGAEGYGYTFGSGTRLTVV.

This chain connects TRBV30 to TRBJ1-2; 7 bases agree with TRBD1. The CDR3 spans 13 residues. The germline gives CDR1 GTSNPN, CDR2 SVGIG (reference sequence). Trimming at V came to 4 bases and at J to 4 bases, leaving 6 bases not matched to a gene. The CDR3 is CAWNPAGGYGYTF. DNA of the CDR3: TGTGCCTGGAACCCGGCAGGGGGCTATGGCTACACCTTC.

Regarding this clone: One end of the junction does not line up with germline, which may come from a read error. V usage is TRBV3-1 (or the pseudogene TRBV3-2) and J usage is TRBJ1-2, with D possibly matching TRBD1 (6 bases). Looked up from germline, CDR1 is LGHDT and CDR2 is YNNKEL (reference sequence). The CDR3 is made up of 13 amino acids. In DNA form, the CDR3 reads TGTGCCAGCAGCCAAGTTACAGGGCAACGCACCAGCTTC. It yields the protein CASSQVTGQRTSF.

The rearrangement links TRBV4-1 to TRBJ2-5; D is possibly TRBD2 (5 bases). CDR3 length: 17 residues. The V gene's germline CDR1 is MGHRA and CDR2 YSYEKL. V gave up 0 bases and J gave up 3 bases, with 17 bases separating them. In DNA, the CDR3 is TGCGCCAGCAGCCAAGAGCGACGGACTGGTGCAAAAGAGACCCAGTACTTC. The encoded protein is CASSQERRTGAKETQYF.

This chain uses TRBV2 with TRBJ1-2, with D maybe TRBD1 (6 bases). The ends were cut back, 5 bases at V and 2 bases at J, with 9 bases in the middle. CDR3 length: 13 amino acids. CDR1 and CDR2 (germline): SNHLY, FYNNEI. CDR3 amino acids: CASSSTGNYGYTF. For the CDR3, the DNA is TGTGCCAGCAGTTCCACAGGGAACTATGGCTACACCTTC.

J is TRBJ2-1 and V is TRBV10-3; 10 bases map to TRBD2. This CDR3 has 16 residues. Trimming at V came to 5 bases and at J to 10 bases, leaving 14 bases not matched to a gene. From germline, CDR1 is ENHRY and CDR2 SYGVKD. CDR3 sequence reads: CAISMGGLAPQSEQFF. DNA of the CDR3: TGTGCCATCAGTATGGGGGGACTAGCGCCCCAGAGCGAGCAGTTCTTC.